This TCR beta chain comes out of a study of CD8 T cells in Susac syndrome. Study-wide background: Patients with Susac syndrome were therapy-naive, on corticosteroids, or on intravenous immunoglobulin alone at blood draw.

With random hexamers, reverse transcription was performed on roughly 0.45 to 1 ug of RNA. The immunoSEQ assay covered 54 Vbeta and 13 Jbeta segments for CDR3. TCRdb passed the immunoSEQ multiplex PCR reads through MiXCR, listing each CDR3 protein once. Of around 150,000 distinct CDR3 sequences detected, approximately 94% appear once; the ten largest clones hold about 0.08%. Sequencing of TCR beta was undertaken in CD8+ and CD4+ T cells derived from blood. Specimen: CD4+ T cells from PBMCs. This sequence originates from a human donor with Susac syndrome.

CDR3 nucleotides: TGTGCCAGCAGAATACTGGAGGAAGGCTACACCTTC. This encodes CASRILEEGYTF. The chain joins TRBV2 to TRBJ1-2; D remains ambiguous. V was pared by 6 bases and J by 8 bases, with 13 bases between. The CDR3 length is 12 residues. CDR1 is SNHLY, CDR2 FYNNEI, per germline.